This T cell receptor (beta chain) was sequenced in a study of cytomegalovirus exposure and HLA in healthy donors (dated by TCRdb to about 2017). Concerning the study at large: An earlier analysis of under 600 of the donors reported approximately 300 Gb of sequence data and 100 million to 140 million unique TCR beta sequences from about 200 million T cells. Approximately 300 gigabases of sequencing data and tens of millions of unique TCR sequences were included in an early release covering about 620 HLA-typed donors. Of the roughly 400 genotyped donors, approximately 81% were placed in the genetic ancestry cluster associated with self-reported Caucasian donors. The study was designed to test whether signatures of past pathogen exposure could be identified by cataloging public T cell receptors. The study used immunosequencing to profile the T cell repertoires of 600 to 850 subjects and linked those repertoires to cytomegalovirus serostatus. In addition to the first cohort of 666 subjects, a separate validation cohort of approximately 130 different subjects was used. To predict cytomegalovirus infection status, the study combined high-throughput TCR immunosequencing, statistical association of individual TCRs with disease status, and machine learning. In a later analysis, previously published TCR beta repertoires from about 640 donors were re-analyzed and high-resolution HLA genotyping was added so that TCR occurrence patterns could be studied. In the later analysis, no new phenotypic data were used to find candidate immune exposures; instead, reliance was placed on TCR beta sequences and their occurrence across donors. An earlier analysis of fewer than 700 of the donors applied high-throughput TCR beta sequencing to assess whether each TCR beta V gene segment acted as functional or pseudogenic. Donor age, sex, ethnicity and CMV serostatus were collected together with the repertoire data. A later genetic analysis used genome-wide SNP genotypes for about 55% of the 666 donors, treating that subset as a discovery cohort. Every repertoire in the discovery cohort had been generated on one and the same sequencing platform. HLA typing covered class I and class II loci at four-digit resolution. Typing coverage differed by locus: A, B, C, DRB1 and DQB1 were typed in roughly 620-630 donors, DQA1 in about 500, DPA1 in 600 to 610, and DPB1 in 450 to 480. About five DR-DQ haplotypes were treated as single units for association and clustering because of strong linkage in the cohort. On average, over 200,000 unique TCR beta nucleotide sequences were sequenced per donor among 398 genotyped donors of the cohort, with roughly a sixth of those sequences being non-productive. The study at large found these results: A later genetic analysis reported fewer N-insertions in productive TCRs among donors in an Asian-associated ancestry cluster than the roughly 700-donor mean. Compared with equally common non-associated chains, HLA-associated TCR beta chains in a later analysis were more clonally expanded and had lower generation probabilities. Correlated functional status among segregating V segments might reflect linkage disequilibrium, but an unknown experimental factor could not be ruled out. For the cohort, immune exposure information was limited to CMV serostatus. A cluster of highly shared sequence variants was judged likely to be a technical artifact of the sequencing pipeline. About 17 rarely observed V segments, including chromosome 9 orphons, were excluded from the earlier analysis of approximately 600 of the donors because counts were too low. Because HLA typing was unavailable for some donors at each locus, only the typed subset was used in association tests. An earlier analysis of several hundred of the donors showed that most TCR beta V segments appeared in productive rearrangements either about 87% or about 30% of the time, which broadly matched IMGT annotations. While some public TCRs were present in many individuals, most TCR sequences turned up only very rarely across donors. In a later analysis, several top co-occurrence clusters were reported to appear linked to parvovirus B19, influenza, CMV and Epstein-Barr virus. Specific HLA alleles were associated with 15,000 to 20,000 TCR beta sequences at a false discovery rate of 0.05 in a later analysis. In a later genetic analysis, a missense DCLRE1C variant was associated with V-gene and J-gene trimming of TCR beta chains, and the association was replicated in an independent cohort. It was suggested by the authors that the approach could potentially be generalized to other disease states and immunological phenotypes. In vitro tests confirmed that a few of the cytomegalovirus-associated TCR beta chains recognize cytomegalovirus antigens. Most CMV-associated TCR beta chains appeared to be HLA-restricted in a later analysis, and the HLA associations seemed to be driven largely by CMV exposure. The study listed 150 to 200 TCR beta chains as associated with cytomegalovirus. When HLA alleles, especially DR and DQ, strongly co-occurred, attributing TCR associations to individual alleles was difficult. A later analysis found that TCR association rates varied across HLA loci, with DRB1 alleles showing the most associated TCRs and HLA-C alleles the fewest. Sequencing depth was assumed to be roughly uniform across donors in the presence/absence analyses, though that assumption may not hold. A further reported finding was that TCR beta sequences accurately predicted the HLA-A and HLA-B alleles for most subjects in the first cohort. In this cohort, only TCR beta chains were sequenced, and detectable features were limited by the absence of alpha or paired-chain data. The classifier was reported to diagnose cytomegalovirus status with high specificity and sensitivity in both the original cohort and the validation cohort.

In total, roughly 670 healthy bone marrow donors made up the cohort. At the time of sampling, every cohort member was nominally healthy, though immune exposures that went unrecorded were likely present. The donor was CMV seronegative and belonged to the group of around 350 seronegative cohort members. Every donor gave a peripheral blood sample, and the peripheral blood mononuclear cells from that sample were used for TCR beta sequencing. The Qiagen DNeasy Blood Extraction Kit was used to extract genomic DNA from the blood cell samples. As concerns this clone: What this receptor recognizes is not known. The sample holds no much larger clone one base away, and base qualities are not on file.

Library generation was performed with the immunoSEQ multiplex PCR assay. For the multiplex PCR, a mixture combining 60 forward primers for TCR Vbeta segments and 13 reverse primers for TCR Jbeta segments was used. A multiplex PCR assay on genomic DNA amplified the CDR3 region of rearranged TCR beta genes. The Illumina HiSeq System was used to sequence the amplified TCR beta libraries as 87-base-pair reads. For the original study's pipeline: A later analysis tallied 75 million to 85 million unique TCR beta chains across the 666 repertoires, and approximately 12 million of those chains were shared by two or more donors. A nearest-neighbor algorithm error-corrected the raw reads and collapsed the reads into unique sequences, merging closely related sequences to remove PCR and sequencing errors. Alignment of CDR3 sequences to IMGT reference sequences was used to assign V, D and J gene segments. Each retained sequence needed at least a six-nucleotide match to both a V gene segment and a J gene segment. Rearrangements were classified as productive when the CDR3 lacked stop codons and remained in frame with V and J, and all other rearrangements were classified as non-productive. Following IMGT convention, CDR3 was defined as the stretch from the second conserved V-encoded cysteine up to the conserved J-encoded phenylalanine. The earlier analysis of approximately 500 of the donors excluded sequences that lacked an unambiguous match to a single V gene segment. An earlier analysis of some 610 of the donors called V segments functional above 56.7% productive rearrangements and segregating when the between-donor standard deviation exceeded 5%. A statistical classification framework was built to diagnose cytomegalovirus status from the catalog of TCR beta chain sequences. In a later analysis, V and J genes were assigned by comparing TCR nucleotide sequences against IMGT/GENE-DB human TR gene sequences. The TCRdist pipeline was used in a later analysis to assign CDR3 sequences and most-parsimonious VDJ recombination scenarios. In a later analysis, every TCR beta chain was defined by the combination of its CDR3 amino acid sequence and its V-gene family, and reads without a unique V-gene family were dropped. A later analysis removed 500 to 600 highly shared, low-generation-probability nucleotide sequences to deal with suspected cross-contamination and a sequencing artifact. In a later analysis, a clonal expansion index was calculated for each public chain from normalized within-repertoire ranks of inferred template counts. In a later analysis, generation probabilities were computed using a VDJ recombination model fitted to out-of-frame rearrangements, and the results were checked against IGoR. In a later analysis, TCR-TCR, TCR-HLA and TCR-CMV co-occurrence was scored with hypergeometric tests, and a repertoire-size bias correction was applied to TCR pairs. To estimate false discovery rates, a later analysis permuted the HLA or CMV assignments 20 times. In a later analysis, co-occurring TCRs were grouped with DBSCAN, and TCRdist sequence similarity was added when clustering was performed within HLA-allele-positive subsets. For co-occurrence clustering, repertoires with fewer than 30,000 or more than 120,000 public chains were excluded, along with 5 or 6 repertoires with anomalous nucleotide sharing. As stored in TCRdb, this immuneACCESS dataset retains in-frame rearrangements with V and J assigned. A fraction of the clones does not appear; measured against another copy, unresolved V genes explain less than half of the discrepancy, and the remainder lacks a known reason. V and J calls and clone size come straight from that table; D and trimming were deduced from the DNA. A total of approximately 160,000 clones appear in this sample, around 78% of them only once. More than 0.8% of the sample comes from the top ten.

The material sequenced was PBMCs. The receptor was derived from a woman between 35 and 50 years old in good health and CMV-seronegative.

The CDR3 is CASSLGQGSYNEQFF. In nucleotide form, the sequence is TGTGCCAGCAGCTTGGGACAGGGGTCCTACAATGAGCAGTTCTTC. The chain links TRBV11-3 with TRBJ2-1; 10 bases in the junction line up with TRBD1. For this chain, trimming is 3 bases at the V end and 1 base at the J end, and the number of junction bases without a gene match is 0. There are 15 amino acids in the CDR3, from cysteine to phenylalanine inclusive. The CDR3 DNA has 45 bases and is translated from base 1. Taken from the germline V gene, the CDR1 and CDR2 loops are SGHNT and YENEEA.